A selection of T cell receptor beta chains follows, all from one sample in a study of cytomegalovirus exposure and HLA in healthy donors. Sequencing used immunoSEQ multiplex PCR; TCRdb keeps in-frame clones, though not all of them. In the table there are around 230,000 clones, about four fifths of which are singletons. The sequenced sample consisted of PBMCs. The receptors come from a man aged 40-50 years in good health and CMV-seropositive. Both conserved end residues are trimmed from each CDR3. The D gene is left open where the match is weak. Clone size is stated in some rows and not others, as once, few, many or a class when expanded.

D gene: NA; clone size: NA; J gene: TRBJ2-3; V gene: TRBV7-9; CDR3 protein: ASSFGGAGDTQY
D gene: TRBD1; clone size: NA; J gene: TRBJ2-1; V gene: TRBV28; CDR3 protein: ASSFVQGGNEQF
D gene: NA; clone size: NA; J gene: TRBJ2-3; V gene: TRBV30; CDR3 protein: AWSEGGSTDTQY
D gene: NA; clone size: NA; J gene: TRBJ2-6; V gene: TRBV6-5; CDR3 protein: ASSDTGTGANVLT
D gene: TRBD2; clone size: NA; J gene: TRBJ2-1; V gene: TRBV14; CDR3 protein: ASSAQDGGRAYNEQF
D gene: NA; clone size: few; J gene: TRBJ1-2; V gene: TRBV11-2; CDR3 protein: ASSLTATKGGYT
D gene: NA; clone size: NA; J gene: TRBJ2-3; V gene: TRBV27; CDR3 protein: ASSFRSTSTQY
D gene: NA; clone size: NA; J gene: TRBJ2-3; V gene: TRBV19; CDR3 protein: ASSEGGDTQY
D gene: NA; clone size: NA; J gene: TRBJ1-5; V gene: TRBV18; CDR3 protein: ASSPPGPAYQPQH
D gene: NA; clone size: NA; J gene: TRBJ1-5; V gene: TRBV11-2; CDR3 protein: ASSLGIRPNQPQH
D gene: TRBD2; clone size: NA; J gene: TRBJ2-7; V gene: TRBV7-6; CDR3 protein: ASSLAGGPYEQY
D gene: TRBD1; clone size: NA; J gene: TRBJ2-7; V gene: TRBV12-5; CDR3 protein: ASGLPPGTGMSEQY
D gene: TRBD1; clone size: NA; J gene: TRBJ1-1; V gene: TRBV6-4; CDR3 protein: ASSDSSRGRDTEAF
D gene: NA; clone size: NA; J gene: TRBJ1-2; V gene: TRBV7-2; CDR3 protein: ASSQTLTDISYGYT
D gene: TRBD1; clone size: once; J gene: TRBJ2-1; V gene: TRBV5-1; CDR3 protein: ASSWTGSNEQF
D gene: NA; clone size: NA; J gene: TRBJ2-3; V gene: TRBV5-6; CDR3 protein: ASSPPQSTDTQY
D gene: TRBD2; clone size: NA; J gene: TRBJ2-3; V gene: TRBV13; CDR3 protein: ASSSPAGGRFDTQY
D gene: NA; clone size: NA; J gene: TRBJ2-2; V gene: TRBV9; CDR3 protein: ASSVDGRVNTGELF
D gene: TRBD1; clone size: NA; J gene: TRBJ1-1; V gene: TRBV19; CDR3 protein: ASRRQGPNTEAF
D gene: TRBD1; clone size: NA; J gene: TRBJ1-5; V gene: TRBV28; CDR3 protein: ASSYRGPQPQH
D gene: TRBD1; clone size: NA; J gene: TRBJ1-1; V gene: TRBV25-1; CDR3 protein: ASRWTGGSGTEAF
D gene: NA; clone size: NA; J gene: TRBJ1-5; V gene: TRBV6-5; CDR3 protein: ASSYRGSDQPQH
D gene: TRBD2; clone size: NA; J gene: TRBJ2-5; V gene: TRBV12-5; CDR3 protein: ASGPSDALAGETQY
D gene: NA; clone size: once; J gene: TRBJ1-5; V gene: TRBV6-5; CDR3 protein: ASSYAGGNQPQH
D gene: NA; clone size: NA; J gene: TRBJ1-3; V gene: TRBV7-9; CDR3 protein: ASSLQGSPLRNTIY
D gene: TRBD1; clone size: NA; J gene: TRBJ2-2; V gene: TRBV4-1; CDR3 protein: ASSQFTGGYTGELF
D gene: NA; clone size: NA; J gene: TRBJ1-1; V gene: TRBV30; CDR3 protein: AWRRPDSPTEAF
D gene: NA; clone size: NA; J gene: TRBJ1-2; V gene: TRBV4-1; CDR3 protein: ASSQTRGENYGYT
D gene: NA; clone size: NA; J gene: TRBJ1-5; V gene: TRBV28; CDR3 protein: ASSFDRISNQPQH
D gene: NA; clone size: NA; J gene: TRBJ1-5; V gene: TRBV5-1; CDR3 protein: ASSLAPAGGQPQH
D gene: TRBD1; clone size: NA; J gene: TRBJ1-5; V gene: TRBV4-1; CDR3 protein: ASSQGQGSNQPQH
D gene: NA; clone size: NA; J gene: TRBJ1-2; V gene: TRBV27; CDR3 protein: ASSLGGAGGYT
D gene: TRBD2; clone size: NA; J gene: TRBJ2-1; V gene: TRBV7-6; CDR3 protein: ASSQMGLAGEGQF
D gene: NA; clone size: NA; J gene: TRBJ1-5; V gene: TRBV11-3; CDR3 protein: ASSLGDNQPQH
D gene: NA; clone size: few; J gene: TRBJ2-1; V gene: TRBV11-2; CDR3 protein: ASSLRGRDSYNEQF
D gene: TRBD1; clone size: NA; J gene: TRBJ1-4; V gene: TRBV5-1; CDR3 protein: ASSQGTGKSEKLF
D gene: TRBD1; clone size: few; J gene: TRBJ1-3; V gene: TRBV6-5; CDR3 protein: ASSYNRGGNTIY
D gene: NA; clone size: NA; J gene: TRBJ2-6; V gene: TRBV13; CDR3 protein: ASSSRVSGANVLT
D gene: TRBD1; clone size: NA; J gene: TRBJ1-2; V gene: TRBV7-9; CDR3 protein: ASSKQGPNYGYT
D gene: NA; clone size: NA; J gene: NA; V gene: TRBV5-1; CDR3 protein: ASSLGGLLYEQY
D gene: NA; clone size: NA; J gene: TRBJ2-2; V gene: TRBV9; CDR3 protein: ASSGTGRAGELF
D gene: NA; clone size: NA; J gene: TRBJ2-1; V gene: TRBV19; CDR3 protein: ASSISRNEQF
D gene: NA; clone size: NA; J gene: TRBJ1-5; V gene: TRBV7-8; CDR3 protein: ASSFYQDSSNQPQH
D gene: NA; clone size: NA; J gene: TRBJ1-1; V gene: TRBV5-5; CDR3 protein: ASRARAEAF
D gene: TRBD1; clone size: few; J gene: TRBJ2-7; V gene: TRBV6-5; CDR3 protein: ASRTGLGEQY
D gene: NA; clone size: NA; J gene: TRBJ2-1; V gene: TRBV7-2; CDR3 protein: ASSSSLLAGYNEQF
D gene: TRBD2; clone size: NA; J gene: TRBJ2-3; V gene: TRBV19; CDR3 protein: ASSPTGLAGGRDTQY
D gene: NA; clone size: NA; J gene: TRBJ1-1; V gene: TRBV5-5; CDR3 protein: ASSPHPNTEAF
D gene: NA; clone size: NA; J gene: TRBJ1-5; V gene: TRBV27; CDR3 protein: ASSPRGAYSNQPQH
D gene: TRBD2; clone size: NA; J gene: TRBJ2-3; V gene: TRBV5-4; CDR3 protein: ASSFFLAGVSDTQY
D gene: TRBD2; clone size: few; J gene: TRBJ2-5; V gene: TRBV4-1; CDR3 protein: ASSQIAGRETQY
D gene: NA; clone size: NA; J gene: TRBJ1-2; V gene: TRBV7-2; CDR3 protein: ASSLGRGTLIYGYT
D gene: NA; clone size: NA; J gene: TRBJ2-3; V gene: TRBV9; CDR3 protein: ASRLSPTADTQY
D gene: TRBD2; clone size: NA; J gene: TRBJ2-2; V gene: TRBV30; CDR3 protein: AWSWLAATGELF
D gene: NA; clone size: once; J gene: TRBJ2-1; V gene: TRBV2; CDR3 protein: ASIVDRLNEQF